Sequencing of this T cell receptor (beta chain) was carried out in a study of radiation and T cells in renal cell carcinoma (dated by TCRdb to the early 2020s). Notes on the research overall: A total of approximately 53 samples underwent TCR beta sequencing, made up of roughly 26 tumors and around 27 peripheral blood samples. The final blood draw was performed at 4 weeks after radiation, at the same time as nephrectomy. In the 45 to 65 samples combined, around 3.7 million unique CDR3 nucleotide sequences were found, encoding roughly 2,500,000 unique CDR3 amino acid sequences.

Points the paper makes about the study in general: The single-armed trial design could not address effects of radiation dose or scheduling on the TCR repertoire. An increase in top tumor clonotypes in blood was observed from baseline to 2 weeks post-radiation, followed by contraction by 4 weeks, which was taken to suggest transient expansion of tumor-resident clones. No pretreatment tumor biopsies were available, so the baseline intratumoral presence of clonotypes could not be determined. Tracking of blood repertoire dynamics stopped at less than five weeks after treatment, with no follow-up past that point.

TCR beta libraries were generated from genomic DNA with the immunoSEQ kit, following the manufacturer's recommendations. Library preparation used a first multiplex PCR with proprietary primers, then a second PCR adding unique barcodes, with bead cleanups after each round. A positive control reaction and a negative control reaction, both provided in the kit, were run with every batch of samples. The final libraries were assessed on an Agilent 4200 TapeStation D1000 ScreenTape, pooled by volume, and quantified by qPCR. Sequencing was performed on an Illumina NextSeq500 with a MidOutput 150-cycle cartridge, and 156 Read1 and 15 Index1 cycles were run with kit custom primers. The pooled library was loaded at roughly 0.92 pM with an approximately 18% PhiX control spike-in. Per the source publication's procedure: The vendor-processed data were analyzed in R, and a clonotype was defined as all T cells that share the same CDR3 nucleotide sequence. In the clone abundance analyses, frequencies in each sample were normalized to that sample's 10,000 most abundant clones. Before analysis, public T cell clones were removed, and these numbered fewer than six per sample on average. Tumor-enriched clonotypes and baseline blood-enriched clonotypes were defined as those with an abundance difference of at least 32-fold between compartments. A beta-binomial differential abundance model was used to identify clonotypes that were expanded or contracted between blood time points. Similarity between tumor and blood repertoires was quantified using the Baroni-Urbani and Buser coefficient, and groups were compared with two-tailed Wilcoxon tests in R. This is the immuneACCESS table as TCRdb keeps it, with only in-frame sequences that have V and J called. A part of the clones is gone; compared with another copy, unresolved V genes explain less than half, and the rest is unexplained. V and J calls and clone size are those listed in that table; D and trimming were worked out from the DNA. The sample has under 100,000 clones on record, about 82% of them singletons. Approximately 8.8% of the sample rests with the top ten.

The germline V gene provides CDR1 SNHLY and CDR2 FYNNEI. The CDR3, from cysteine to phenylalanine, totals 12 residues. CDR3 DNA is the only sequence kept; it has 36 bases, read in frame from the first base. V ends up 6 bases short and J 8 bases short, with an unmatched junction base count of 3. Details on this clone: Its antigen has not been determined. No per-base quality is available; no much larger clone lies one base away.

In the paper's terms, the time point label means: blood 4 weeks post-SBRT, at nephrectomy. The treatment or condition tag for this specimen amounts to: 15 Gy SBRT to primary tumor, nephrectomy 4 weeks later. Samples were obtained from a clinical trial, in which 15 Gy stereotactic body radiation therapy was delivered to primary renal cell carcinomas and nephrectomy was performed 4 weeks later. To follow tumor-enriched clonotypes, peripheral blood was collected serially from radiation-treated patients at baseline and again at 2 weeks and 4 weeks after SBRT. Renal cell carcinoma with clear cell pathology was present in all patients. The QIAamp DNA Blood Mini Kit (Qiagen) was used to prepare genomic DNA for TCR sequencing. Samples were included in the analyses only if all quality control checks were passed.

The sequence links TRBV2 to TRBJ2-4; 8 central bases correspond to TRBD1. The sequencing used blood, collected from a patient whose treatment included radiotherapy and nephrectomy. The clonotype was recovered from a man aged 50 or older with renal cell carcinoma. CDR3 loop: CASRDREYIQYF. The base sequence is TGTGCCAGCAGGGACAGGGAGTACATTCAGTACTTC.